This T cell receptor beta chain was recovered during a study of shared clonotypes between healthy human individuals (dated by TCRdb to about 2020). Context from the whole study: The cohort comprised two women and a few men aged 18 to 49 years. Per donor, three plates each were used for CD4 naive and CD4 memory, two for CD8 naive, and one for CD8 memory. Blood TCR repertoires of about five healthy adults were deeply sequenced to estimate repertoire size and the extent of clonotype sharing between individuals. Libraries were prepared and TCR repertoires were sequenced by different laboratories using diverse techniques, in order to increase sequencing depth and limit assay-specific biases. Between about 0.94 and 8.9 billion PBMCs per donor were obtained by leukapheresis.

The table lists this clone with a few counts. The clone's antigen remains unknown. No much larger clone exists at a distance of one base, and base qualities are not known. Other DNA sequences in this sample translate to the same CDR3. Study-wide findings and limitations: The genetic and exposure-history diversity represented was limited by the small number of donors. Sampling was limited to blood, and TCR repertoires in tissue likely differ from TCR repertoires in blood. Based on pairwise subsampling, the degree of clonotype sharing among donors was expected to be affected by sequencing depth. Larger estimated clonotype richness was generally found for naive subsets than for memory subsets. Even with the large sequencing depth, rarefaction of the sorted-subset datasets indicated that sequencing was incomplete. Compared with non-shared clonotypes, the clonotypes found in all four sorted-subset donors had higher generation probabilities. When a few donors were compared, the shared fraction of clonotypes was about 5.4% for naive CD4, 3.5% to 4% for naive CD8, 2.3% for memory CD4, and roughly 0.43% for memory CD8.

TCR CDR3 regions were amplified from genomic DNA by multiplex PCR using the deep immunoSEQ assay. For each cell subset, the extracted genomic DNA was distributed evenly across all wells of several immunoSEQ 96-well plates, and each plate served as one replicate. Each replicate PCR for sorted subsets received roughly 200 ng genomic DNA, equal to roughly 33,000 T cell genomes. Purified libraries were measured with a Qubit 3.0 fluorometer, size-checked on a Bioanalyzer 2100, and measured again with the KAPA Library Quantification kit. A separate single-read 150-cycle Illumina NextSeq 550 flow cell was used to sequence each immunoSEQ 96-well plate. The authors processed their data as follows. Because only junctional sequences without quality scores were contained in the immunoSEQ output, filtering matching that applied to full-length reads could not be performed. Sequences were annotated with PyIR, a Python wrapper for IgBLAST v1.9, and V/J genes and CDR3 were assigned using IMGT germline references. Reads were removed for weak V/J assignments (E-value above 1e-6), missing CDR3, stop codons, out-of-frame junctions, or ambiguous translated residues. V3J clonotypes were defined as sequences sharing the same inferred V gene, J gene, and CDR3 amino acid sequence. The percentage overlap between two repertoires was calculated by dividing the number of shared unique clonotypes by the size of the smaller repertoire. Three approaches were used to assess repertoire richness: RTK rarefaction, the Chao1 estimator, and Recon v2.1 estimates of unobserved clonotypes. OLGA was used to compute generation probabilities for all TCRbeta clonotypes that the gDNA method yielded from several donors. This immuneACCESS table, as held by TCRdb, lists in-frame sequences with V and J called but not all clones. Of the missing ones, under half trace to an unresolved V gene in checked studies; the others have no known cause. V and J calls and clone size follow that table, whereas D and trimming were derived from the DNA. Here the sample has more than 2 million clones; less than 95% occur a single time. The top ten clones comprise around 1.1% of the sample.

Taken from the germline V gene, the CDR1 and CDR2 loops are MGHRA and YSYEKL. V is cut by 1 base and J by 0 bases, and the space between the germline ends is 6 bases. Inclusive of the bounding cysteine and phenylalanine, the CDR3 is 14 residues long. Left in the record is the CDR3 DNA by itself, 42 bases read in frame from the first base. CD8 naive samples consisted of CD45RO-negative cells that were positively selected for CCR7, yielding a CD45RA+CCR7+ population without TemRA cells. The donors were healthy, HIV-negative adults with no recently reported acute infections or vaccinations. All donors were Caucasian adults living in Nashville, Tennessee, USA. After blood collection by leukapheresis, PBMCs were isolated using Ficoll-Histopaque density gradient centrifugation and then cryopreserved in the vapor phase of liquid nitrogen. Analytical flow cytometry was used to check the purity and quantity of each magnetically sorted T cell population. Each sorted fraction had its genomic DNA isolated and then quantified by UV absorbance on a Nanodrop 2000c.

Specimen: naive CD8+ T cells sorted from blood. According to the study, the label for this sample's cell subset or site signals: CD45RA+CCR7+. This chain joins TRBV4-1 to TRBJ1-1; TRBD1 is perhaps the D gene, given 5 matching bases. The sequence came from a man aged 18 to 29 in good health. DNA sequence: TGCGCCAGCAGCCAAGGGGGGGTGAACACTGAAGCTTTCTTT. Its protein reads: CASSQGGVNTEAFF.